Reported below is one T cell receptor beta chain. The antigen remains undetermined. Germline V gene sequence: CDR1 MNHEY, CDR2 SMNVEV (reference sequence). This CDR3 region has 14 residues. V lost 6 bases and J 5 bases, leaving 13 bases between the germline ends. The libraries were made with immunoSEQ version 4 in survey mode. This table comes from immunoSEQ multiplex PCR, and its TCRdb copy is limited to in-frame clones, with some not included. The data hold fewer than 50,000 clones, with roughly nine tenths observed a single time. These data originate in a study of persistence of HIV-infected CD4 T cells. Study-level background: Blood samples, up to about 200 mL, came from multiple time points, except two leukapheresis donors sampled once. Anti-CD3/anti-CD28 beads activated more cells than antigen stimulation did. Study-level findings and limits: TCRbeta richness was lower in CMV- and Gag-responding cells than in anti-CD3/anti-CD28-responding cells.

Cells were stimulated nonspecifically with anti-CD3/anti-CD28 magnetic beads. Sorting of responding CD4+ T cells relied on upregulated CD40 ligand together with CD69. The receptor comes from an adult man with HIV who was CMV-seropositive. The V and J genes are TRBV27 and TRBJ2-2; D perhaps matches TRBD1 (6 bases). Sequenced here: CD4+ T cells sorted from PBMCs after roughly 18-hour stimulation, sampled from a patient who received antiretroviral therapy. For the CDR3, the DNA is TGTGCCAGCAGACGGGGACAACAAACCGGGGAGCTGTTTTTT. The encoded protein is CASRRGQQTGELFF.